This entry concerns a single TCR beta chain. Its antigen is still unknown. This specimen belongs to a study of shared clonotypes between healthy human individuals. Study results and limitations: Lower generation probabilities were found for non-shared clonotypes than for those shared by all four donors.

The germline gives CDR1 MDHEN, CDR2 SYDVKM. The ends were cut back, 6 bases at V and 0 bases at J, with 14 bases in the middle. There are 16 residues in the CDR3. Profiling relied on immunoSEQ multiplex PCR, and the TCRdb table lists in-frame clones only, not all of them. The sample gives some 1,400,000 clones, around 97% of which show up once; roughly 1.2% is in the top ten. The receptor comes from a man aged 25 to 45 in good health. The source material was naive CD4+ T cells sorted from blood. Subset given: CD45RA+ positively selected. The chain carries TRBV28 and TRBJ2-2; no clear D gene. The CDR3 DNA reads as TGTGCCAGCAGGCCCGAGCAGGTTTCGAACACCGGGGAGCTGTTTTTT. It codes for CASRPEQVSNTGELFF.